Each of the 21 T cell receptor beta chains below was sequenced from the same sample in a study of metastatic and nonmetastatic thyroid tumors. MiXCR was used by TCRdb to re-call the PCR reads. The table has roughly 5,500 clones, around 37% seen once. Treatment of any kind had been given to no patient before thyroid surgery. The sequenced sample was tumor tissue. The source of these receptors is a male donor with papillary thyroid cancer or a benign thyroid nodule (not recorded which). Some clones in this sample may be carry-over from other donors' samples.

The V call is TRBV30, the J call TRBJ2-2, with D unresolved. Germline-derived CDR1 and CDR2 are GTSNPN and SVGIG (reference sequence). V was shortened by 5 bases and J by 6 bases, with 7 bases between the two germline ends. The CDR3 spans 11 residues. The CDR3 DNA follows: TGTGCCTGGGGTAGGGCCGGGGAGCTGTTTTTT. It codes for CAWGRAGELFF.

This clone has a count of ten or more. The J gene is TRBJ2-2, the V gene TRBV13; D is uncertain. V was trimmed by 5 bases and J by 1 base, leaving 11 bases between them. Germline CDR1 PRHDT, CDR2 FYEKMQ (reference sequence). This CDR3 is built from 15 residues. CDR3 nucleotides: TGTGCCAGCAGCACAACGAACGGGAACACCGGGGAGCTGTTTTTT. The encoded protein is CASSTTNGNTGELFF.

The chain employs TRBV5-5 and TRBJ2-5; tentative D call: TRBD1 (6 bases). Germline-derived CDR1 and CDR2 are SGHKS and YYEKEE (reference sequence). The CDR3 runs to 15 residues. V lost 4 bases and J lost 5, with 18 bases in between. The CDR3 nucleotides are TGTGCCAGCAGCCCCGGACCCGGGCAGGGGGAGACCCAGTACTTC. Its translation is CASSPGPGQGETQYF.

The J gene is TRBJ1-4, the V gene TRBV30; TRBD1 agrees at 9 bases. From germline, CDR1 is GTSNPN and CDR2 SVGIG (reference sequence). This CDR3 is built from 12 residues. The V gene end was trimmed by 4 bases and the J gene end by 8 bases; junction bases not matched to a gene: 2. The CDR3 DNA sequence: TGTGCCTGGAACAGGGGGCGGGAAAAACTGTTTTTT. Its translation is CAWNRGREKLFF.

This clone has just a few counts. The chain joins TRBV12-3 or TRBV12-4 to TRBJ1-6; D gene uncertain. Trimming removed 6 bases at V and 5 bases at J, with 8 bases between. CDR3 length: 13 residues. For the CDR3, the DNA is TGTGCCAGCAGGCGAGCCGATAATTCACCCCTCCACTTT. Amino acids: CASRRADNSPLHF.

In its sample, this clone ranks as large. The J gene is TRBJ2-2, the V gene TRBV2, with D perhaps being TRBD1 or TRBD2 (5 bases each). This CDR3 has 15 amino acids. Between the trimmed V and J ends, which lost 3 bases and 8 bases, there was a span of 16 bases. CDR1 SNHLY and CDR2 FYNNEI come from the germline V gene. In DNA, the CDR3 is TGTGCCAGCAGTGACGGGACCACTAGGGCGGGGGAGCTGTTTTTT. Its translation is CASSDGTTRAGELFF. The variable domain in full, completed from reference TRBV2 and TRBJ2-2, reads EPEVTQTPSHQVTQMGQEVILRCVPISNHLYFYWYRQILGQKVEFLVSFYNNEISEKSEIFDDQFSVERPDGSNFTLKIRSTKLEDSAMYFCASSDGTTRAGELFFGEGSRLTVL.

This clone was detected many times. This rearrangement joins TRBV4-1 to TRBJ2-5, with TRBD1 matching 7 bases. Germline CDR1 reads MGHRA; CDR2 reads YSYEKL. V lost 0 bases, J lost 7 bases, and 8 bases stayed unmatched. The CDR3 length is 15 residues. Here the CDR3 DNA reads TGCGCCAGCAGCCAAGAGGGGACAGCCGGTGGGACCCAGTACTTC. This encodes CASSQEGTAGGTQYF.

This clone qualifies as large (0.1 to 1%). The rearrangement uses TRBV6-1 and TRBJ1-3, with unresolved D. The CDR3 has 11 amino acids. Trimming removed 5 bases from V and 7 bases from J, with 6 bases in between. Germline CDR1 reads MNHNS; CDR2 reads SASEGT. CDR3 region: CASSFGNTIYF. The CDR3, as DNA: TGTGCCAGCAGTTTTGGCAACACCATATATTTT.

With regard to this clone: Because the CDR3 is missing its conserved closing phenylalanine or tryptophan, this is likely a read error. The chain is built from TRBV7-2 and TRBJ2-7; no clear D gene. This CDR3 is 12 amino acids long. V lost 3 bases to trimming and J lost 4 bases, with 7 bases between them. Germline V gives CDR1 SGHTA, CDR2 FQGNSA. The CDR3 DNA is TGTGCCAGCAGCTTCTTTGAGTACGAGCAGTACCTC. This sequence encodes CASSFFEYEQYL.

V and J are TRBV20-1 and TRBJ2-1; D perhaps matches TRBD2 (7 bases). V was cut by 0 bases and J by 4 bases, with 19 bases left in between. Germline CDR1 and CDR2: DFQATT and SNEGSKA (reference sequence). This CDR3 has 17 residues. The DNA for the CDR3 is TGCAGTGCTAGAGATAGTGGGGGGGCGCTTGGGTACAATGAGCAGTTCTTC. It yields the protein CSARDSGGALGYNEQFF.

As for this clone: A much larger clone differs from this one at a single base, so this may be a read error. V usage is TRBV28 and J usage is TRBJ1-5; 7 positions match TRBD1. This CDR3 comprises 14 residues. Germline loops: CDR1 MDHEN, CDR2 SYDVKM. The V segment lost 7 bases and the J segment 6 bases; nucleotides outside the gene matches: 9. The chain's CDR3 is CASTLERGPQPQHF. In nucleotides, the CDR3 is TGTGCCAGCACCTTAGAGAGGGGGCCTCAGCCCCAGCATTTT.

This clone was observed a few times. The rearrangement joins TRBV29-1 to TRBJ2-7; 9 bases align to TRBD1. Germline assignment: CDR1 SQVTM and CDR2 ANQGSEA. The ends lost 6 bases at V and 2 bases at J; junction bases unmatched: 5. The CDR3 runs to 13 residues. The CDR3 loop is CSVPGQGAYEQYF. DNA for the CDR3: TGCAGCGTACCGGGACAGGGAGCCTACGAGCAGTACTTC.

This clone was seen a few times. V usage is TRBV7-3 and J usage is TRBJ1-3, with 10 bases fitting TRBD1. Trimming at V came to 5 bases and at J to 4 bases, leaving 2 bases not matched to a gene. The germline V gene encodes CDR1 SGHTA and CDR2 FQGTGA. The CDR3 is made up of 14 amino acids. For the CDR3, the DNA is TGTGCCAGCAGCCTGACAGGGGGCGGAAACACCATATATTTT. It codes for CASSLTGGGNTIYF. The whole variable domain, filled in from reference TRBV7-3 and TRBJ1-3, reads GAGVSQTPSNKVTEKGKYVELRCDPISGHTALYWYRQSLGQGPEFLIYFQGTGAADDSGLPNDRFFAVRPEGSVSTLKIQRTERGDSAVYLCASSLTGGGNTIYFGEGSWLTVV.

This sequence joins TRBV7-2 and TRBJ2-1; no definite D call. Germline lookup yields CDR1 SGHTA and CDR2 FQGNSA. V lost 1 base, J lost 3 bases, and 1 base lay in between. This CDR3 is built from 12 residues. The CDR3 spells CASSLDYNEQFF. The CDR3 bases are TGTGCCAGCAGCTTAGACTACAATGAGCAGTTCTTC.

The table lists this clone with a few counts. This rearrangement joins TRBV12-3 or TRBV12-4 to TRBJ2-1, with D maybe TRBD2 (7 bases). Trimming removed 4 bases at V and 7 bases at J, with 17 bases between. The CDR3 sequence is 15 residues long. In DNA, the CDR3 is TGTGCCAGCAGTTCCTACGGAGGGAGGGGGAATGAGCAGTTCTTC. As protein: CASSSYGGRGNEQFF.

Only a few counts were recorded for this clone. The V call is TRBV6-1, the J call TRBJ1-5, with unresolved D. There are 13 residues in the CDR3. The germline CDR1 and CDR2 sequences are MNHNS and SASEGT. V was pared by 7 bases and J by 6 bases, with 13 bases between. The CDR3 is CASNHNSVQPQHF. The DNA of the CDR3 is TGTGCCAGCAACCACAACAGCGTTCAGCCCCAGCATTTT.

The V call is TRBV12-3 or TRBV12-4, the J call TRBJ2-3; the D gene is possibly TRBD2 (5 bases). Trimming shortened V by 1 base and J by 3 bases, and 11 bases separated the two germline ends. This CDR3 has 15 residues. CDR3 sequence (DNA): TGTGCCAGCAGTTTAGGAAGCGGAGGAACAGATACGCAGTATTTT. Residues: CASSLGSGGTDTQYF.

Only a few counts were recorded for this clone. The genes are TRBV27 and TRBJ1-3; TRBD1 might be the D (6 bases). The CDR3 consists of 14 residues. Germline V gives CDR1 MNHEY, CDR2 SMNVEV (reference sequence). Trimming pared 3 bases from V and 0 bases from J, leaving 6 bases between. Here the CDR3 reads CASSLDSSGNTIYF. The CDR3, as DNA: TGTGCCAGCAGTTTGGACAGCTCTGGAAACACCATATATTTT.

The rearrangement uses TRBV5-1 and TRBJ2-7; TRBD1 agrees at 8 bases. J was trimmed by 5 bases and V by 1 base; bases with no gene match: 5. The CDR3 consists of 14 residues. The V gene's germline CDR1 is SGHRS and CDR2 YFSETQ. The CDR3 spells CASSLQGASNEQYF. DNA for the CDR3: TGCGCCAGCAGCTTGCAGGGGGCGAGCAACGAGCAGTACTTC.

The chain carries TRBV15 and TRBJ2-7; 9 bases match TRBD1. CDR3 length equals 15 residues. Trimming at V came to 0 bases and at J to 8 bases, leaving 8 bases not matched to a gene. The germline gives CDR1 LNHNV, CDR2 YYDKDF (reference sequence). DNA for the CDR3: TGTGCCACCAGCAGAGATAGCACAGGGGGCGCCCAGCAGTACTTC. This sequence encodes CATSRDSTGGAQQYF. Using reference TRBV15 and TRBJ2-7 for the parts outside the CDR3, the full variable domain is DAMVIQNPRYQVTQFGKPVTLSCSQTLNHNVMYWYQQKSSQAPKLLFHYYDKDFNNEADTPDNFQSRRPNTSFCFLDIRSPGLGDTAMYLCATSRDSTGGAQQYFGPGTRLTVT.

This chain connects TRBV20-1 to TRBJ2-1, with D perhaps TRBD2 (6 bases). The CDR3 is made up of 13 amino acids. V was shortened by 8 bases and J by 3 bases, with 14 bases between the two germline ends. The V gene's germline CDR1 is DFQATT and CDR2 SNEGSKA (reference sequence). The CDR3 is CSLGGVGYNEQFF. The CDR3 nucleotides are TGCAGTCTCGGGGGAGTGGGCTACAATGAGCAGTTCTTC.